The 3 T cell receptor beta chains listed next were all sequenced from one sample in a study of ipilimumab plus nivolumab after autologous stem cell transplantation. Method: immunoSEQ multiplex PCR; TCRdb's copy keeps in-frame clones and lacks some. This sample has 15,000 to 20,000 clones, with 70% to 85% found just once. The specimen was PBMCs, collected in a trial of ipilimumab plus nivolumab as post-transplant consolidation. The receptor source for this set is a male donor with diffuse large B-cell lymphoma.

The chain is built from TRBV6-1 and TRBJ2-7, with D possibly TRBD1 on 6 matching bases. Trimming stripped 2 bases from V and 4 bases from J, with 21 bases between. The germline gives CDR1 MNHNS, CDR2 SASEGT. The CDR3 contains 17 residues. CDR3 coding DNA: TGTGCCAGCAGTGAACTGTTCGTGGGCAGGGGATTATACGAGCAGTACTTC. Residues: CASSELFVGRGLYEQYF.

In this sample, this clone turned up once. This chain connects TRBV5-6 to TRBJ2-5; D gene unclear. The CDR3 sequence is 11 residues long. Trimming removed 3 bases from V and 4 bases from J, with 4 bases in between. The germline CDR1 and CDR2 sequences are SGHDT and YYEEEE. The CDR3 here is CASSSGETQYF. CDR3 DNA: TGTGCCAGCAGCTCGGGAGAGACCCAGTACTTC.

The chain links TRBV4-1 to TRBJ2-7, with D unclear. V gave up 1 base and J gave up 3 bases, with 7 bases separating them. Germline V gene data show CDR1 as MGHRA and CDR2 as YSYEKL. The CDR3 totals 13 residues. The DNA for the CDR3 is TGCGCCAGCAGCCAAGTCATCAACTACGAGCAGTACTTC. The encoded protein is CASSQVINYEQYF.